A selection of T cell receptor beta chains follows, all from one sample in a study of monozygotic twins with inflammatory bowel disease. Each CDR3 protein gets one entry in TCRdb, which reprocessed the 5' RACE reads and gives no DNA. In total, the table holds approximately 400,000 distinct CDR3 sequences. Sequenced: blood. These TCRs come from a human donor with ulcerative colitis or Crohn's disease, or a healthy co-twin of an affected twin (not recorded which). Each CDR3 is given with its conserved first and last residue.

v_call	j_call	cdr3_aa
TRBV10-3	TRBJ1-1	CAISARGSRGRTEAFF
TRBV3-1	TRBJ1-4	CASSQGLGTFNEKLFF
TRBV5-1	TRBJ2-7	CASSPEGVSSYEQYF
TRBV5-1	TRBJ1-4	CASSLLGQPNEKLFF
TRBV18	TRBJ1-1	CASSPSQGAEAFF
TRBV2	TRBJ2-5	CASRGPGQGNQETQYF
TRBV15	TRBJ1-5	CATRRGSYSNQPQHF
TRBV20-1	TRBJ2-1	CSARVILDNEQFF
TRBV7-2	TRBJ2-7	CASSSRGGGSYEQYF
TRBV20-1	TRBJ2-1	CSAPRLAGAEQFF